The T cell receptor (beta chain) described here comes from a study of spatial heterogeneity in lung cancer (dated by TCRdb to the late 2010s). A note on the overall study: Samples were obtained from about 75 patients with early-stage, untreated non-small cell lung cancer from the lung TRACERx cohort. More beta-chain than alpha-chain transcripts were consistently detected, likely reflecting higher beta-chain transcript abundance. Follow-up PBMC samples were sequenced whenever available, with a median time to follow-up of roughly 22 months after resection. In the raw uncorrected reads, each unique combination of TCR and UMI appeared on average more than ten times. Nonsynonymous mutation counts, determined by whole-exome sequencing of tumor tissue, were related to features of the TCR repertoire. The study quantitatively compared TCR alpha and beta repertoires across multiple tumor regions, matched nontumor lung and blood in non-small cell lung cancer. At surgery, 220 tumor regions, around 67 matched nontumor lung samples and 56 PBMC samples were TCR-sequenced for both alpha and beta chains. Results and caveats for the whole study, not just this receptor: Ubiquitous expanded tumor TCRs showed up in blood more often at tumor resection than at routine follow-up. Additional single-cell paired TCR alpha and beta sequencing was considered necessary to confirm, at a functional level, the hypothesis that regional TCRs recognize regional mutations. Only roughly 15 patients were included in the comparisons of baseline and follow-up blood repertoires.

According to the study, the label for this sample's time point signals: blood at routine non-recurrence follow-up after resection. Whole RNA extracted from tumor and nontumor lung tissue, or from cryopreserved PBMC samples, was used for TCR sequencing without cell sorting. A patient was chosen for TCR sequencing only when enough RNA was available from at least two tumor regions. The germline V gene (reference sequence) yields LNHDA for CDR1 and SQIVND for CDR2. V loses 8 bases, J loses 6 bases, and the germline ends lie 17 bases apart. Including the terminal cysteine and phenylalanine, the CDR3 comprises 13 residues. Kept here is only the CDR3 DNA, which spans 39 bases and is read in frame from base 1. About this clonotype: Its antigen is unknown. The input lacks base qualities; no much larger clone sits a single base away.

The library came from 5' RACE. The sequencer was a NextSeq 500. The TCR library protocol attached a unique molecular identifier to each TCR cDNA molecule to allow correction of PCR and sequencing errors. For the original study's pipeline: TCR identification, UMI-based error correction and CDR3 extraction were performed with Decombinator tools. Expanded TCRs were defined as those above a frequency of 2 per 1,000, corresponding to the top 1% of the tumor frequency distribution. Rényi diversity was computed with the R vegan package after subsampling each repertoire 100 times to 5,000 TCRs. To build CDR3 similarity networks, amino acid triplet string-kernel similarity was used, and CDR3s were connected when their pairwise similarity was above 0.82. TCRdb reprocessing: public reads trimmed at Q25 with fastp, clones called with MiXCR, in-frame beta chains kept. Every distinct CDR3 protein forms one entry, paired with its most common genes and DNA. For this entry, the V and J calls and clone size follow TCRdb and not the study's own pipeline. The sample table holds around 29,000 distinct CDR3 sequences, of which under 11% were seen once. Of the sample, around 27% falls within the top ten clones.

The chain is made from TRBV19 and TRBJ2-7; a tentative D match to TRBD1 spans 5 bases. The sequenced sample was PBMCs, obtained at follow-up. This clonotype was sampled from a female donor with early-stage non-small cell lung cancer. The DNA sequence is given as TGTGCCAGTGGTTGGCAGGGTTCCGGCGAGCAGTACTTC. Protein translation: CASGWQGSGEQYF. Joined to the reference TRBV19 and TRBJ2-7 proteins, this CDR3 gives the full variable domain: DGGITQSPKYLFRKEGQNVTLSCEQNLNHDAMYWYRQDPGQGLRLIYYSQIVNDFQKGDIAEGYSVSREKKESFPLTVTSAQKNPTAFYLCASGWQGSGEQYFGPGTRLTVT.